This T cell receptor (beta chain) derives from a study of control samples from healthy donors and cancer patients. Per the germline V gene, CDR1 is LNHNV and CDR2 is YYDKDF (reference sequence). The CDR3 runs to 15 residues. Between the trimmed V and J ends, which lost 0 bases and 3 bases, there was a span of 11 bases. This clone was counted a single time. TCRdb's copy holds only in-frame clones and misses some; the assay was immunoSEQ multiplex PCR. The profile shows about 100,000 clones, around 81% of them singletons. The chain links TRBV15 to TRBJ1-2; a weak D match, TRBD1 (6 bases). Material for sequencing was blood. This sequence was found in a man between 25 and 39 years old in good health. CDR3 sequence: CATSRDISGDYGYTF. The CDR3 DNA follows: TGTGCCACCAGCAGAGATATCTCAGGGGACTATGGCTACACCTTC.